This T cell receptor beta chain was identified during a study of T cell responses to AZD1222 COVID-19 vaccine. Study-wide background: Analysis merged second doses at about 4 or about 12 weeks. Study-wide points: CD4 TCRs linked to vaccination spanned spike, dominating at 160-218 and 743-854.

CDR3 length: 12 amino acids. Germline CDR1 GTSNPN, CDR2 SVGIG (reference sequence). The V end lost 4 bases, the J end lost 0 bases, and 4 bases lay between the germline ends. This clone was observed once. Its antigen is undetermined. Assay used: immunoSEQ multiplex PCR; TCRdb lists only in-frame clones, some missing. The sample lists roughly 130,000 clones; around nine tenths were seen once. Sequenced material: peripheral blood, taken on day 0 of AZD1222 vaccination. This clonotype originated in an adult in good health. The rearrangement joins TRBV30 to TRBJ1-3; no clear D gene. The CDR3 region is CAWTGSGNTIYF. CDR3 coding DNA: TGTGCCTGGACAGGCTCTGGAAACACCATATATTTT.